The 9 T cell receptor beta chains listed next were all sequenced from one sample in a study of vaccination and CD4 T cells after COVID-19 (dated by TCRdb to 2021 to 2024). Their target antigens are unknown. According to the study, the label for this sample's treatment or condition signals: approximately 9-day PBMC culture with coronavirus spike peptide pools or control peptides (ViraFEST assay). CD4+ T cells from unexposed donors were collected before the COVID-19 pandemic (2011-2018). Libraries were built with PCR. Sequencing was performed on an Illumina iSeq 100. At the Johns Hopkins FTIC core, DNA from the cultured CD4+ T cells underwent TCR sequencing with the Oncomine TCR Beta short-read assay. The public reads were run again by TCRdb, first through fastp at Q25 and then through MiXCR, and only productive beta chains were kept. When rows share a CDR3 protein, they turn into one entry using the most common DNA and genes. Present in this sample are 8,000 to 10,000 distinct CDR3 sequences, 35% to 40% of which were seen just once. The biggest ten clones account for roughly an eighth of the sample.

Sequenced material: CD4+ T cells from blood, cultured in vitro. All receptors derive from a human donor in good health.

J is TRBJ2-2 and V is TRBV28, with D perhaps being TRBD1 or TRBD2 (5 bases each). Germline lookup yields CDR1 MDHEN and CDR2 SYDVKM. The CDR3 has 15 residues. Trimming took off 6 bases at V and 3 bases at J, with 14 bases between the two ends. The CDR3: CASRTGGGHTGELFF. In DNA, the CDR3 is TGTGCCAGCAGGACTGGGGGTGGCCACACCGGGGAGCTGTTTTTT.

The chain is built from TRBV20-1 and TRBJ1-1; 8 bases are shared with TRBD1. The CDR3 extends over 15 amino acids. Trimming took 7 bases from V and 2 from J; bases not matched to a gene: 12. The germline V gene has CDR1 DFQATT and CDR2 SNEGSKA (reference sequence). CDR3 protein: CSVKTRQGSNTEAFF. CDR3 bases: TGCAGTGTCAAGACTCGACAGGGGAGTAACACTGAAGCTTTCTTT.

This chain joins TRBV6-5 and TRBJ1-3; a possible D gene is TRBD1 (5 bases). CDR1 and CDR2 from the germline V gene are MNHEY and SVGAGI. The CDR3 totals 13 residues. The V and J ends lost 4 bases and 12 bases respectively, with 16 bases between them. This CDR3 is CASSSPRDGSIYF. Here the CDR3 DNA reads TGTGCCAGCAGTTCTCCCAGGGACGGGAGCATATATTTT.

The genes are TRBV20-1 and TRBJ2-7; TRBD2 agrees at 11 bases. Germline CDR1 and CDR2: DFQATT and SNEGSKA (reference sequence). Losses at the gene ends were 5 bases for V and 13 bases for J; bases not matched to a gene: 13. This CDR3 has 13 residues. The CDR3 is CSAATGTSGRSYF. CDR3 DNA: TGCAGTGCTGCTACCGGGACTAGCGGCCGGTCCTACTTC.

The chain has TRBV28 and TRBJ2-7; 8 nucleotides align to TRBD1. After removal of 1 base from V and 5 bases from J, the junction contained 7 bases not matched to a gene. The CDR3 has 15 amino acids. Germline-derived CDR1 and CDR2 are MDHEN and SYDVKM. CDR3 sequence reads: CASSLLRQGWNEQYF. In DNA, the CDR3 is TGTGCCAGCAGTTTATTACGACAGGGGTGGAACGAGCAGTACTTC.

This clonotype was observed a few times. This sequence joins TRBV14 and TRBJ2-1; TRBD2 matches 12 bases. CDR1 and CDR2 (germline): SGHDN, FVKESK. The CDR3 contains 17 residues. Unmatched junction bases numbered 10, after V lost 6 bases and J lost 4 bases. CDR3 sequence reads: CASSPSLTSGGYNEQFF. The CDR3 nucleotides are TGTGCCAGCAGTCCGAGCCTGACTAGCGGGGGTTACAATGAGCAGTTCTTC.

This clonotype was counted only a few times. V gene TRBV20-1 combines with J gene TRBJ2-3, with 8 positions matching TRBD1. Trimming cost V 6 bases and J 2 bases; bases outside gene matches: 7. This CDR3 has 14 residues. Germline V lookup: CDR1 DFQATT, CDR2 SNEGSKA (reference sequence). DNA of the CDR3: TGCAGTGCCACCCCAGGGGGCCCCACAGATACGCAGTATTTT. Translated: CSATPGGPTDTQYF.

The rearrangement uses TRBV10-3 and TRBJ1-2, with a possible D match to TRBD1 (6 bases). The germline gives CDR1 ENHRY, CDR2 SYGVKD. The V and J ends lost 2 bases and 0 bases respectively, with 19 bases between them. This CDR3 is built from 18 residues. The CDR3 spells CAISEPSRGKQTNYGYTF. The CDR3 DNA is TGTGCCATCAGTGAGCCAAGCAGGGGAAAACAAACTAACTATGGCTACACCTTC.

The rearrangement uses TRBV5-6 and TRBJ2-1; no clear D gene. The germline gives CDR1 SGHDT, CDR2 YYEEEE. This CDR3 is built from 16 residues. V lost 2 bases to trimming and J lost 2 bases, with 14 bases between them. The CDR3 DNA reads as TGTGCCAGCAGCTTTTACCAGCTATCTACCTACAATGAGCAGTTCTTC. It translates to CASSFYQLSTYNEQFF.